One and the same sample provided the 18 T cell receptor beta chains below, sequenced in a study of cytomegalovirus exposure and HLA in healthy donors. PCR amplification relied on 60 Vbeta primers (plus 13 Jbeta primers). The protocol was immunoSEQ multiplex PCR, while the TCRdb copy is restricted to in-frame clones and leaves out a portion. The sample lists 100,000 to 150,000 clones, around 67% occurring once. Sequenced material: PBMCs. Receptors originate from a man aged 55 to 70 in good health and CMV-seropositive.

The V and J genes are TRBV27 and TRBJ2-3; 14 bases are a match to TRBD2. Germline CDR1 MNHEY, CDR2 SMNVEV (reference sequence). The V segment lost 4 bases and the J segment 5 bases; nucleotides outside the gene matches: 11. CDR3 size: 18 residues. The CDR3 loop reads CASSYSPGLAGALDTQYF. DNA for the CDR3: TGTGCCAGCAGTTACTCACCGGGACTAGCGGGGGCCTTAGATACGCAGTATTTT.

V is TRBV6-1 and J is TRBJ2-3, with D possibly TRBD2 on 6 matching bases. Trimming removed 4 bases at V and 5 bases at J, with 13 bases between. The CDR3 loop spans 14 amino acids. Germline CDR1 reads MNHNS; CDR2 reads SASEGT. The CDR3 sequence: CASSVLQGGDTQYF. The CDR3 region has the DNA TGTGCCAGCAGTGTCCTGCAGGGAGGAGATACGCAGTATTTT.

This clone has a single count. The rearrangement uses TRBV5-8 and TRBJ1-5; unclear D gene. There are 17 residues in the CDR3. Germline assignment: CDR1 SGHTS and CDR2 YDEGEE. The V end lost 1 base, the J end lost 0 bases, and 14 bases lay between the germline ends. The CDR3 reads CASSLMHSDYSNQPQHF. CDR3 DNA sequence: TGTGCCAGCAGCTTGATGCACAGCGACTATAGCAATCAGCCCCAGCATTTT. The variable domain in full, with the rest retrieved from reference TRBV5-8 and TRBJ1-5, is EAGVTQSPTHLIKTRGQQATLRCSPISGHTSVYWYQQALGLGLQFLLWYDEGEERNRGNFPPRFSGRQFPNYSSELNVNALELEDSALYLCASSLMHSDYSNQPQHFGDGTRLSIL.

J is TRBJ2-7 and V is TRBV30; 7 nucleotides agree with TRBD2. The V gene end was trimmed by 1 base and the J gene end by 2 bases; junction bases not matched to a gene: 2. In germline, CDR1 is GTSNPN, CDR2 SVGIG (reference sequence). The CDR3 sequence is 13 residues long. Here the CDR3 reads CAWSAGGPYEQYF. Written as DNA, the CDR3 is TGTGCCTGGAGTGCGGGGGGACCCTACGAGCAGTACTTC.

The chain recombines TRBV4-1 with TRBJ2-7; the match to TRBD1 covers 7 bases. The J segment lost 7 bases and the V segment lost 3 bases, leaving 6 bases of the junction unmatched. CDR3 length: 13 amino acids. Germline CDR1 reads MGHRA; CDR2 reads YSYEKL. The CDR3 loop reads CASSHTGVGEQYF. The CDR3 DNA reads TGCGCCAGCAGCCATACAGGGGTCGGAGAGCAGTACTTC.

The chain carries TRBV28 and TRBJ1-2, with D maybe TRBD1 (5 bases). Germline CDR1 MDHEN, CDR2 SYDVKM. The CDR3 runs to 14 residues. V was trimmed by 5 bases and J by 1 base, leaving 11 bases between them. The CDR3 coding sequence is TGTGCCAGCAGTCCGACAGCCATTAACTATGGCTACACCTTC. Translating gives CASSPTAINYGYTF.

V usage is TRBV4-2 and J usage is TRBJ1-5; perhaps TRBD1 as D (6 bases). The CDR3 has 15 amino acids. Trimming cost V 2 bases and J 6 bases, with 14 bases left between them. Germline V gene data show CDR1 as LGHNA and CDR2 as YNFKEQ. CDR3 region: CASSQTKTGTQPQHF. The CDR3 DNA reads as TGTGCCAGCAGCCAAACAAAGACAGGAACTCAGCCCCAGCATTTT.

The chain joins TRBV28 to TRBJ2-2; 8 positions agree with TRBD1. The CDR3 has 17 amino acids. Germline V gives CDR1 MDHEN, CDR2 SYDVKM. The ends lost 6 bases at V and 3 bases at J; junction bases unmatched: 12. The CDR3 DNA sequence: TGTGCCAGCAGGGATCCAGGGGGCGTCCGGTACACCGGGGAGCTGTTTTTT. Translation gives CASRDPGGVRYTGELFF.

This clone came up a few times. V and J are TRBV30 and TRBJ1-2, with D maybe TRBD1 (6 bases). Germline V gene data show CDR1 as GTSNPN and CDR2 as SVGIG (reference sequence). V lost 2 bases to trimming and J lost 7 bases, with 11 bases between them. The CDR3 has 12 amino acids. CDR3 in DNA: TGTGCCTGGAGTTCAGGGGTCTCTGGCTACACCTTC. Residues: CAWSSGVSGYTF.

V and J are TRBV21-1 and TRBJ2-1; TRBD1, as called in the table, went unchecked against the DNA. TRBV21-1 is a known pseudogene. This CDR3 contains 14 residues. This CDR3 reads CASTKGPVSNEQFF. CDR3 nucleotides: TGTGCCAGCACCAAGGGGCCAGTATCCAATGAGCAGTTCTTC.

The table lists this clone with a few counts. The chain carries TRBV6-1 and TRBJ1-2; 8 bases are shared with TRBD1. Germline trimming cut 5 bases from V and 4 bases from J; bases unmatched to any gene: 3. This CDR3 contains 13 residues. The V gene's germline CDR1 is MNHNS and CDR2 SASEGT. The CDR3, as DNA: TGTGCCAGCAGTCCCACAGGGGGCTATGGCTACACCTTC. It is translated as CASSPTGGYGYTF.

The rearrangement uses TRBV5-1 and TRBJ1-4; 7 nucleotides align to TRBD1. The J segment lost 0 bases and the V segment lost 4 bases, leaving 3 bases of the junction unmatched. Germline assignment: CDR1 SGHRS and CDR2 YFSETQ. The CDR3 sequence is 15 residues long. CDR3 sequence (DNA): TGCGCCAGCAGCCCCGGGACAGCAACTAATGAAAAACTGTTTTTT. This codes for CASSPGTATNEKLFF.

The gene calls are TRBV30 and TRBJ2-5; D remains unclear. The J call is in doubt because the DNA end fits TRBJ2-7 better. Germline assignment: CDR1 GTSNPN and CDR2 SVGIG (reference sequence). This CDR3 is 14 amino acids long. The CDR3 DNA is TGTGCCTGGAGACGCAGTGGAGAACGCTACGAGCAGTACTTC. The encoded protein is CAWRRSGERYEQYF.

The V gene is TRBV2, the J gene TRBJ1-1; D might be TRBD1 (6 bases). The length of the CDR3 is 14 residues. Germline V lookup: CDR1 SNHLY, CDR2 FYNNEI. V gave up 8 bases and J gave up 1 base, with 14 bases separating them. The CDR3 sequence: CASAQGGGNTEAFF. The CDR3 DNA follows: TGTGCCAGCGCCCAAGGGGGGGGGAACACTGAAGCTTTCTTT.

V is TRBV30 and J is TRBJ2-2; 7 positions match TRBD2. Trimming cost V 0 bases and J 7 bases; bases outside gene matches: 2. The germline V gene encodes CDR1 GTSNPN and CDR2 SVGIG (reference sequence). The CDR3 totals 13 residues. This CDR3 reads CAWSVSGNGELFF. CDR3 DNA: TGTGCCTGGAGTGTAAGCGGGAACGGGGAGCTGTTTTTT. The complete variable domain, with remaining parts taken from reference TRBV30 and TRBJ2-2, reads SQTIHQWPATLVQPVGSPLSLECTVEGTSNPNLYWYRQAAGRGLQLLFYSVGIGQISSEVPQNLSASRPQDRQFILSSKKLLLSDSGFYLCAWSVSGNGELFFGEGSRLTVL.

Comment on this clone: Different DNA sequences within this sample yield the same CDR3. The chain joins TRBV5-6 to TRBJ1-3; 7 bases map to TRBD1. Per the germline V gene, CDR1 is SGHDT and CDR2 is YYEEEE. J gave up 0 bases and V 5 bases, and 2 bases lay outside the gene matches. This CDR3 is built from 14 residues. The CDR3 DNA sequence: TGTGCCAGCAGGGGGACAGTCTCTGGAAACACCATATATTTT. It specifies CASRGTVSGNTIYF.

This clone was observed a handful of times. CDR3 DNA: TGTGCCAGCAGCTTCTTAGGGGGCGGCGAGCAGTACTTC. Amino acids: CASSFLGGGEQYF. The chain carries TRBV7-8 and TRBJ2-7, with TRBD1 matching 7 bases. There are 13 residues in the CDR3. Germline V gene lookup returns CDR1 SGHVS and CDR2 FQNEAQ. J gave up 6 bases and V 3 bases, and 5 bases lay outside the gene matches.

This clone has a handful of counts. The V and J genes are TRBV29-1 and TRBJ2-3; TRBD2 is a possible D gene (6 bases). The V end lost 5 bases, the J end lost 0 bases, and 12 bases lay between the germline ends. Germline loops: CDR1 SQVTM, CDR2 ANQGSEA. CDR3 size: 14 residues. In DNA form, the CDR3 reads TGCAGCGTTCAGCGGGCTCCTAGCACAGATACGCAGTATTTT. As protein: CSVQRAPSTDTQYF.